This TCR beta chain appears in the sequencing data of a study of T cells after yellow fever vaccination. There are 18 residues in the CDR3. Unmatched junction bases numbered 10, after V lost 6 bases and J lost 3 bases. CDR1 LGHDT and CDR2 YNNKEL come from the germline V gene (reference sequence). A word on this clonotype: Its specificity is not known.

Findings and caveats of the study: A faster peak, day 5 versus 15, was reached by the weaker secondary response. Any FACS-sorted repertoire could hold abundant clonotypes that contaminate it from the bulk population.

The 5'RACE template-switching step produced TCR cDNA and added a universal primer site and UMIs. MiXCR, run by TCRdb on the 5' RACE reads, gives a single entry per CDR3 protein. The sample includes 200,000 to 300,000 distinct CDR3 sequences, 10% to 15% seen only once; the top ten take about 0.51%. The J gene is TRBJ2-3, the V gene TRBV3-1; 15 nucleotides match TRBD2. The source is a man younger than 40 who received the YFV17D yellow fever vaccine. The material was CD4+ T cells sorted from PBMCs, obtained 45 days after the yellow fever booster vaccination. CDR3 sequence: CASSTRTSGRANTDTQYF. CDR3 DNA: TGTGCCAGCAGTACCCGGACTAGCGGGAGGGCCAATACAGATACGCAGTATTTT.